The source of this T cell receptor (beta chain) is a study of blood T cell repertoires in COVID-19. About the research overall: Samples taken during acute and convalescent COVID-19 were collected in the United States, Italy and Spain.

CDR3 length: 16 residues. Followed over time, Seattle patients had been enrolled while infection was active. Original processing methods: Amplified reference gene primers provided the basis for estimating nucleated cell counts. The method was immunoSEQ multiplex PCR; TCRdb's version includes in-frame clones alone and lacks a portion of them. V and J calls and clone size follow that table, whereas D and trimming were derived from the DNA. Here the sample spans 96,000 or so clones, roughly four fifths being singletons. This TCR came from a man aged 80 or over with COVID-19, enrolled during active disease. Sequencing was done on a sample of peripheral blood. This chain uses TRBV12-2 with TRBJ1-5; the table's TRBD1 call for D was not verified on the DNA. TRBV12-2 is a pseudogene. The CDR3 loop is CASRLGWPPHNQPQHF. The CDR3 coding sequence is TGTGCAAGTCGCTTAGGTTGGCCCCCCCACAATCAGCCCCAGCATTTT.